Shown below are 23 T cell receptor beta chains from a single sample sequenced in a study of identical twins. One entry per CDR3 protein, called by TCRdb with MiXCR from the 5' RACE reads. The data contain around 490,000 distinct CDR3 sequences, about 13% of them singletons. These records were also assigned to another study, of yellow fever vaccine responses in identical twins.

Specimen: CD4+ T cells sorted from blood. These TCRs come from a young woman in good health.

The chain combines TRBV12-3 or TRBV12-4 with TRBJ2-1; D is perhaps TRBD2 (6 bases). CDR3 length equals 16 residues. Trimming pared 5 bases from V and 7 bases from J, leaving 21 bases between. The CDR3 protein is CASSTSLEGRGNEQFF. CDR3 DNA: TGTGCCAGCAGTACATCCCTGGAGGGCCGAGGAAATGAGCAGTTCTTC.

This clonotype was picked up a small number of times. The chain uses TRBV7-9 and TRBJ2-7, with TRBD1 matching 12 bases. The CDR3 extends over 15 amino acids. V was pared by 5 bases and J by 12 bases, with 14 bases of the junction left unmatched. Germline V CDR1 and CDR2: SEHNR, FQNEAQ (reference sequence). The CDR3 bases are TGTGCCAGCAGCCATTCGGGACAGGGGGCCAGTCGCCTGTACTTC. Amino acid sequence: CASSHSGQGASRLYF.

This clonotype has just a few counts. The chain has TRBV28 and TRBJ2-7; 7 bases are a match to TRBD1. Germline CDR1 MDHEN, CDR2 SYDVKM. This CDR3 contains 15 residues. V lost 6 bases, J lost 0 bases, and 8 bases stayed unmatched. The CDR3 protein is CASSPGTVSSYEQYF. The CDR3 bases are TGTGCCAGCAGCCCCGGGACAGTTAGCTCCTACGAGCAGTACTTC.

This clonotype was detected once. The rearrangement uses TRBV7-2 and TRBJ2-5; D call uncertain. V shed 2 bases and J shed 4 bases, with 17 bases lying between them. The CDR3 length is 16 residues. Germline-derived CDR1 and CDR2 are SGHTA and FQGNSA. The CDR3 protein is CASSLSPFGRTETQYF. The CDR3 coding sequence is TGTGCCAGCAGCTTATCGCCTTTTGGGCGTACAGAGACCCAGTACTTC.

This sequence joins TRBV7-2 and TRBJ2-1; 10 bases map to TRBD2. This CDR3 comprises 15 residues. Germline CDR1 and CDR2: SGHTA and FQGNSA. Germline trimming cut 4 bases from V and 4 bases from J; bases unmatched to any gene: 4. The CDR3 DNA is TGTGCCAGCAGCTCACGGACTAGCGGTTACAATGAGCAGTTCTTC. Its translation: CASSSRTSGYNEQFF.

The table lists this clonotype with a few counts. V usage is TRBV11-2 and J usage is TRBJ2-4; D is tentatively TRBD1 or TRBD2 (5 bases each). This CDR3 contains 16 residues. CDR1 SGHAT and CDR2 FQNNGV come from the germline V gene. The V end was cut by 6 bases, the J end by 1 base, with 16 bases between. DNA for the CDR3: TGTGCCAGCAGTCGAGATGGGGGAAGGGCCAAAAACATTCAGTACTTC. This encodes CASSRDGGRAKNIQYF. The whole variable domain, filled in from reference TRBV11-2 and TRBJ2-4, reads EAGVAQSPRYKIIEKRQSVAFWCNPISGHATLYWYQQILGQGPKLLIQFQNNGVVDDSQLPKDRFSAERLKGVDSTLKIQPAKLEDSAVYLCASSRDGGRAKNIQYFGAGTRLSVL.

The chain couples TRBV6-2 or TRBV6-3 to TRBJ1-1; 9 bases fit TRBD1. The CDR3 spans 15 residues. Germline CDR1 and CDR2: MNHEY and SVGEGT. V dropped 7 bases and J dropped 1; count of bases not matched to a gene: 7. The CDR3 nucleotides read TGTGCCAGCAACATACAGGGGGCTTCGAACACTGAAGCTTTCTTT. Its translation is CASNIQGASNTEAFF.

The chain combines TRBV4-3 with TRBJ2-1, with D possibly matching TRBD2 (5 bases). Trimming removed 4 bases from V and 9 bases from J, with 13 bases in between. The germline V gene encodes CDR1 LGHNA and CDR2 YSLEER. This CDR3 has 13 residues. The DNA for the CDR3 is TGCGCCAGCAGCCTCAGCGGAAACAGTGAGCAGTTCTTC. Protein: CASSLSGNSEQFF.

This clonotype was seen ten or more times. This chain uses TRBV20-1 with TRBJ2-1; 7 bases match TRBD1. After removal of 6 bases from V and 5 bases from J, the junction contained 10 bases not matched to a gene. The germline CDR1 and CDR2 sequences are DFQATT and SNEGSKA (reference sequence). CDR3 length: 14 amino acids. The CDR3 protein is CSAKSHRGHNEQFF. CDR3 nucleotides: TGCAGTGCGAAATCCCACAGGGGCCACAATGAGCAGTTCTTC.

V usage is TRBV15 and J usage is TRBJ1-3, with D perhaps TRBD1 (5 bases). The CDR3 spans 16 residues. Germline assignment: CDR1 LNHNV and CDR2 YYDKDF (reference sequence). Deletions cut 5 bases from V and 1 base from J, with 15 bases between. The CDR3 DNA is TGTGCCACCAGCCTTGACAGCTCCCTTTCTGGAAACACCATATATTTT. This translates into CATSLDSSLSGNTIYF.

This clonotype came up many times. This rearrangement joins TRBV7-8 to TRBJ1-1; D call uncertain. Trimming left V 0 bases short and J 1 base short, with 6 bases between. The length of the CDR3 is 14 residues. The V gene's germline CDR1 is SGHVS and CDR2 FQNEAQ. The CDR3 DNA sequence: TGTGCCAGCAGCTTAGCGTCAGGGAACACTGAAGCTTTCTTT. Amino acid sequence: CASSLASGNTEAFF.

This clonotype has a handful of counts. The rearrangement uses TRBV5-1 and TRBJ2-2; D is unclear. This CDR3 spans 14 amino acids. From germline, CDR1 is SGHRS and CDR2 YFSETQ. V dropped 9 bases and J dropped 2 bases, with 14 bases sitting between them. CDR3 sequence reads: CATSVLENTGELFF. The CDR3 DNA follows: TGCGCCACCTCCGTCTTAGAAAACACCGGGGAGCTGTTTTTT.

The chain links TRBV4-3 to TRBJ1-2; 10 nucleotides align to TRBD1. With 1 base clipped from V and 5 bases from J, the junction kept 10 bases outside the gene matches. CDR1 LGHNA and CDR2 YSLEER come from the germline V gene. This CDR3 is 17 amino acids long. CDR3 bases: TGCGCCAGCAGCCAAGGAAACCGGGACAGGGGAGGGTATGGCTACACCTTC. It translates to CASSQGNRDRGGYGYTF.

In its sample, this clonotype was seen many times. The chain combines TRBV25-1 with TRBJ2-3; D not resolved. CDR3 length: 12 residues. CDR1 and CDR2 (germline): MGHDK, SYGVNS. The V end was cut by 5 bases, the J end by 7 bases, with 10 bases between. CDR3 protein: CASSQVSYTQYF. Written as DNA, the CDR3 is TGTGCCAGCAGTCAGGTATCTTATACGCAGTATTTT.

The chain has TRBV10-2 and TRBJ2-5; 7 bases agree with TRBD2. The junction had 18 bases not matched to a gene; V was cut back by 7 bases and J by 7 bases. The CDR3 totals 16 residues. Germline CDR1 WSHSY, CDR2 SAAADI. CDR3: CASTLNGDLRGGTQYF. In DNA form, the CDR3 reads TGCGCCAGCACTCTCAATGGGGACCTCCGCGGGGGGACCCAGTACTTC.

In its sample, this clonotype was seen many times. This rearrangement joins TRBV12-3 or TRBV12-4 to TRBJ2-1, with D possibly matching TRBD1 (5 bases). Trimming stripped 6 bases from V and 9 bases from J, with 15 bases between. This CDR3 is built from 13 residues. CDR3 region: CASRFQGVSEQFF. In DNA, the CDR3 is TGTGCCAGCAGATTCCAGGGCGTCAGTGAGCAGTTCTTC.

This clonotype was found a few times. The CDR3 spells CASSQETGQGAFF. CDR3 nucleotides: TGCGCCAGCAGCCAAGAAACGGGACAGGGGGCTTTCTTT. The rearrangement joins TRBV4-3 to TRBJ1-1; 10 nucleotides line up with TRBD1. This CDR3 has 13 residues. V was pared by 0 bases and J by 11 bases, with 3 bases of the junction left unmatched. Germline V gene sequence: CDR1 LGHNA, CDR2 YSLEER.

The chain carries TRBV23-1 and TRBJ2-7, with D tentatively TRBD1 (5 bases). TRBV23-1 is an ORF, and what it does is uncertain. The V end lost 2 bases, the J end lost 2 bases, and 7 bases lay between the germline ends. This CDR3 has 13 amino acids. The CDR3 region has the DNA TGCGCCAGCAGTCAAGGACACCCCTACGAGCAGTACTTC. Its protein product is CASSQGHPYEQYF.

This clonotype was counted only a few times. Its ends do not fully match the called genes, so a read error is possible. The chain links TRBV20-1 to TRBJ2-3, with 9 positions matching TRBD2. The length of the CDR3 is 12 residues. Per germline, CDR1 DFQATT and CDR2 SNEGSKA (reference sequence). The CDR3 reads CSARAGGPTQYF. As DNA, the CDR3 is TGCAGTGCAAGAGCGGGGGGACCTACGCAGTATTTT.

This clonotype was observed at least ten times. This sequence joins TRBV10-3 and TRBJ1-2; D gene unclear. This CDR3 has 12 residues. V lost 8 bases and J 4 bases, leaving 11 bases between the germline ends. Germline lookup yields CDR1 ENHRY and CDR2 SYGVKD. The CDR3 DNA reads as TGTGCCATCTCCTCGGGGTTCTATGGCTACACCTTC. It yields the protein CAISSGFYGYTF.

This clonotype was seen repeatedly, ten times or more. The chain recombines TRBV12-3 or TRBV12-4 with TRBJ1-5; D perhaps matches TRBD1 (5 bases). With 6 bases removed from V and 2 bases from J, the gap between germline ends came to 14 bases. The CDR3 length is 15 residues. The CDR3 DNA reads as TGTGCCAGCAGCCCGAGGGGTTTTGGCAATCAGCCCCAGCATTTT. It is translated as CASSPRGFGNQPQHF.

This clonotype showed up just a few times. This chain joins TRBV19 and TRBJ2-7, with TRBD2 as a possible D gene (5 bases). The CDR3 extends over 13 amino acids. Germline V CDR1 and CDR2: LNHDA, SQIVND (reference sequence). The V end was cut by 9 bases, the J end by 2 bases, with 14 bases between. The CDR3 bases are TGTGCCAGCCATGGAGCCGGGACCTACGAGCAGTACTTC. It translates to CASHGAGTYEQYF.

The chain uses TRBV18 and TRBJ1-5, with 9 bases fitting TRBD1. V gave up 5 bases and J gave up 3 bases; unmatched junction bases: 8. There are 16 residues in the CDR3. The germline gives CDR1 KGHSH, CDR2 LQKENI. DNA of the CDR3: TGTGCCAGCTCATCGATGACAGGGGGAAACAATCAGCCCCAGCATTTT. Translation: CASSSMTGGNNQPQHF.